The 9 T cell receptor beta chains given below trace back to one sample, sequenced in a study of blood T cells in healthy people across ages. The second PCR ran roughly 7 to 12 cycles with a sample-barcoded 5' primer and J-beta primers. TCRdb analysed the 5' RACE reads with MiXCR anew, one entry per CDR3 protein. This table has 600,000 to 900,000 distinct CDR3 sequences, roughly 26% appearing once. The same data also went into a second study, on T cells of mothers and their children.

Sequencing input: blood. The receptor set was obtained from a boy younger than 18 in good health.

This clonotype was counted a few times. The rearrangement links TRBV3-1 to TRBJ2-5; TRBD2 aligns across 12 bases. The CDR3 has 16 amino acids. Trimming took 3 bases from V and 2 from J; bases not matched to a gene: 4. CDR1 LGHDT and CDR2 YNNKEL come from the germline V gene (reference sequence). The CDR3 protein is CASSQTSGGAQETQYF. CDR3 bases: TGTGCCAGCAGCCAGACTAGCGGGGGAGCTCAAGAGACCCAGTACTTC.

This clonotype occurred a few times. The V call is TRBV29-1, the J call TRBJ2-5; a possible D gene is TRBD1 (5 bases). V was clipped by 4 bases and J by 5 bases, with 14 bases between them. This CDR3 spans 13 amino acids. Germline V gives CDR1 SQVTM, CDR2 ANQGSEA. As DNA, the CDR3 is TGCAGCGTTGGCAAGGGGATTAAGGAGACCCAGTACTTC. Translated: CSVGKGIKETQYF.

In DNA form, the CDR3 reads TGTGCCAGCTCACCACCGTTGGCATTGGGCTACACCTTC. It encodes CASSPPLALGYTF. This chain uses TRBV18 with TRBJ1-2; D is uncertain. V was cut by 0 bases and J by 8 bases, with 10 bases left in between. Germline V gives CDR1 KGHSH, CDR2 LQKENI. The CDR3 is made up of 13 amino acids.

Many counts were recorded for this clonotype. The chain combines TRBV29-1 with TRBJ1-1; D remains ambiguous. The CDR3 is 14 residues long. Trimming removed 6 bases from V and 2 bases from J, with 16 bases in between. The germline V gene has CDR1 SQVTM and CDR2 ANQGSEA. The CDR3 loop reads CSVVLDTGNTEAFF. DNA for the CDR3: TGCAGCGTGGTACTCGACACGGGAAACACTGAAGCTTTCTTT.

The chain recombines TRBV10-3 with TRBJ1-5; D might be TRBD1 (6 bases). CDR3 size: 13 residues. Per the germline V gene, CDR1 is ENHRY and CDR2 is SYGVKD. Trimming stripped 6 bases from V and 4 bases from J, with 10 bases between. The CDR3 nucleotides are TGTGCCATCAGACAGGGCTCGAATCAGCCCCAGCATTTT. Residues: CAIRQGSNQPQHF.

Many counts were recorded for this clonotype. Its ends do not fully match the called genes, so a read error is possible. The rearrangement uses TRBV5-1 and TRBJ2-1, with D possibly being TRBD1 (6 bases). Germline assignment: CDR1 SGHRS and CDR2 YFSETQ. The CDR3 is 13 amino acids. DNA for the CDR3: TGTGCCAGCAGCCTAAGGGGGTACAATGAGCAGTTCTTC. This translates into CASSLRGYNEQFF.

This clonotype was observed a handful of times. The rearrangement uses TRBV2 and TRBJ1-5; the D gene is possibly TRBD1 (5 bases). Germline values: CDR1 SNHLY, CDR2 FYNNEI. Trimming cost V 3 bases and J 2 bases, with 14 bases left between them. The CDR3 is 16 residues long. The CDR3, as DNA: TGTGCCAGCAGTGACCCGGGACGGAAGGGCAATCAGCCCCAGCATTTT. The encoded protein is CASSDPGRKGNQPQHF.

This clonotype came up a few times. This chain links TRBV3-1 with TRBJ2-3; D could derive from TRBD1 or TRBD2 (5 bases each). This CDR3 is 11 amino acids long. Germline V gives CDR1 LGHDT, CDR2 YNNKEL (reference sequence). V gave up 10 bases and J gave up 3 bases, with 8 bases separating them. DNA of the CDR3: TGTGCCACCAGGGAGACAGATACGCAGTATTTT. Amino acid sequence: CATRETDTQYF.

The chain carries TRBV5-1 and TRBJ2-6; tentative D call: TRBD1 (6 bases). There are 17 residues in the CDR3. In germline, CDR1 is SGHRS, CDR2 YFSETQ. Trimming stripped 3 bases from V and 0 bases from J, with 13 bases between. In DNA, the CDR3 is TGCGCCAGCAGCTCTGGGGGCCTTCCCTCTGGGGCCAACGTCCTGACTTTC. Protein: CASSSGGLPSGANVLTF.